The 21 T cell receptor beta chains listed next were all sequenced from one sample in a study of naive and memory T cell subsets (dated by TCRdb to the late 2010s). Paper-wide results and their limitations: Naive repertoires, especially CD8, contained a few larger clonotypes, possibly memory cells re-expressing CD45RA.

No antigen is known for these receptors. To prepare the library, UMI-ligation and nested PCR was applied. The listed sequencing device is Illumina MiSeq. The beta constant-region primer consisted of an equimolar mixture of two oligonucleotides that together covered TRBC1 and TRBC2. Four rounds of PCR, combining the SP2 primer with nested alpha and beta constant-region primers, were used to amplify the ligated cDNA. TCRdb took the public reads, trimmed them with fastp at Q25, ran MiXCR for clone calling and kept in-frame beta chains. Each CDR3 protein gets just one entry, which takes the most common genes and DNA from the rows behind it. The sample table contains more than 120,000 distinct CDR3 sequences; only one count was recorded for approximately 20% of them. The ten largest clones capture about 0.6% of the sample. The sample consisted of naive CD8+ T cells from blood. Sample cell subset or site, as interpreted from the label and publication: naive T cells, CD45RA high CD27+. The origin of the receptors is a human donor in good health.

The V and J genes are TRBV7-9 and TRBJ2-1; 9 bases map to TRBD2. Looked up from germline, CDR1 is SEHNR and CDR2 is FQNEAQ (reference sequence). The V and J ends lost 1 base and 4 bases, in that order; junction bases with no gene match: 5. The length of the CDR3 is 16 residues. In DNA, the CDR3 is TGTGCCAGCAGCTTAGAGCGGGAGGTGATTTACAATGAGCAGTTCTTC. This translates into CASSLEREVIYNEQFF.

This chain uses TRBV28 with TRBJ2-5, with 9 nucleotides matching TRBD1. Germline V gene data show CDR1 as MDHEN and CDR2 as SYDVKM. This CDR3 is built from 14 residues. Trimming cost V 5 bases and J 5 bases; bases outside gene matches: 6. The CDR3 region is CASSPGQGRETQYF. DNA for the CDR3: TGTGCCAGCAGTCCGGGACAGGGTAGGGAGACCCAGTACTTC.

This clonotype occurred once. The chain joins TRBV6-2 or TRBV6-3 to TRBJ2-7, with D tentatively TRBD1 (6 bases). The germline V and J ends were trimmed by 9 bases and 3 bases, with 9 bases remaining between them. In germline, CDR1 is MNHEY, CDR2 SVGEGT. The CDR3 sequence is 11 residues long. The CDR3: CARQGCYEQYF. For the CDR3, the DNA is TGTGCCAGACAGGGCTGCTACGAGCAGTACTTC.

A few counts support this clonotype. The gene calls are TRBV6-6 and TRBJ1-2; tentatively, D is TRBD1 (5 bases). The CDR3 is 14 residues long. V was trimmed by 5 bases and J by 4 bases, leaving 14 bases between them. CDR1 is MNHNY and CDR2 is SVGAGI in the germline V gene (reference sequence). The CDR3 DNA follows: TGTGCCAGCAGTGACGGGGGAGGAATCTATGGCTACACCTTC. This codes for CASSDGGGIYGYTF.

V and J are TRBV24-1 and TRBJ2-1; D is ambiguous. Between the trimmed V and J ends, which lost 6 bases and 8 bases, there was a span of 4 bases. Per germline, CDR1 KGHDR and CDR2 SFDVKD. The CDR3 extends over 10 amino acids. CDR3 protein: CATSRYEQFF. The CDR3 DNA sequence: TGTGCCACCAGTCGGTATGAGCAGTTCTTC.

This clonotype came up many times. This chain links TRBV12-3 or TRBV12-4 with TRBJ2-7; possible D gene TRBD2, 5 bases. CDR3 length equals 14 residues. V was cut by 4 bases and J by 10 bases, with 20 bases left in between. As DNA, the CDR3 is TGTGCCAGCAGTTCCCGGGATCGGGGTCAGGATCAGTACTTC. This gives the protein CASSSRDRGQDQYF.

CDR3 bases: TGTGCCAGCAGCTTAGGTTGGGGAGCCCAAGAGACCCAGTACTTC. Amino acids: CASSLGWGAQETQYF. This sequence joins TRBV7-8 and TRBJ2-5; D is perhaps TRBD2 (5 bases). There are 15 residues in the CDR3. CDR1 SGHVS and CDR2 FQNEAQ come from the germline V gene. V was cut by 1 base and J by 1 base, with 10 bases left in between.

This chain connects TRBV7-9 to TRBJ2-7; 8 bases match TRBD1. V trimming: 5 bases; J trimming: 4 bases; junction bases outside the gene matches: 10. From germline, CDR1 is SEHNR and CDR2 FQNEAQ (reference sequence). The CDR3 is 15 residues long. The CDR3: CASSPPDREAYEQYF. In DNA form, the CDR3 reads TGTGCCAGCAGCCCCCCGGACAGGGAAGCGTACGAGCAGTACTTC.

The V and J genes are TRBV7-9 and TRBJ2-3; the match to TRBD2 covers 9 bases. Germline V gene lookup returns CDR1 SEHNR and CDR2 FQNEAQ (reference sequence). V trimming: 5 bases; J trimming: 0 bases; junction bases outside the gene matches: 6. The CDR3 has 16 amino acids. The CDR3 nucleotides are TGTGCCAGCAGCCTCCCAACTAGCGGGAGCACAGATACGCAGTATTTT. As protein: CASSLPTSGSTDTQYF. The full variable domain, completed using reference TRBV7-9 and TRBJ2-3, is DTGVSQNPRHKITKRGQNVTFRCDPISEHNRLYWYRQTLGQGPEFLTYFQNEAQLEKSRLLSDRFSAERPKGSFSTLEIQRTEQGDSAMYLCASSLPTSGSTDTQYFGPGTRLTVL.

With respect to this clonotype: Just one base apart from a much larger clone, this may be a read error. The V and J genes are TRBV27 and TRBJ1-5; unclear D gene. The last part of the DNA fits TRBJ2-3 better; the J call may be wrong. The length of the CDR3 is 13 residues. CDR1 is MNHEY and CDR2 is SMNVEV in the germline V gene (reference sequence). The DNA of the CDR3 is TGTGCCAGCAGTTTTGGTAGCAATCAGCCCCAGTATTTT. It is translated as CASSFGSNQPQYF.

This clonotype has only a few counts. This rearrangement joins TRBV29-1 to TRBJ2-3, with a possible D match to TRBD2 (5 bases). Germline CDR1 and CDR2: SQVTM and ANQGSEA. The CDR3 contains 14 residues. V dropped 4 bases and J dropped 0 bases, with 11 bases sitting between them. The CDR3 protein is CSVGEKFSTDTQYF. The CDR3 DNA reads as TGCAGCGTTGGGGAGAAATTTAGCACAGATACGCAGTATTTT.

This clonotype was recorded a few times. The CDR3 DNA reads TGTGCCAGCAGTTCATTAGCGGGATCTAGCTACGAGCAGTACTTC. Translated, it gives CASSSLAGSSYEQYF. The V and J genes are TRBV27 and TRBJ2-7; 8 positions match TRBD2. There are 15 residues in the CDR3. V lost 4 bases and J lost 3; bases outside the gene matches: 8. Germline lookup yields CDR1 MNHEY and CDR2 SMNVEV (reference sequence).

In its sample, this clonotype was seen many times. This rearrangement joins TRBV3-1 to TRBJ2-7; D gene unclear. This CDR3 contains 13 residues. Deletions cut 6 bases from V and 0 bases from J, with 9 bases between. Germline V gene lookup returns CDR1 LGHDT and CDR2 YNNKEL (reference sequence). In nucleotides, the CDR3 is TGTGCCAGCAGTCCCGGAACCTCCTACGAGCAGTACTTC. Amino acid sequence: CASSPGTSYEQYF.

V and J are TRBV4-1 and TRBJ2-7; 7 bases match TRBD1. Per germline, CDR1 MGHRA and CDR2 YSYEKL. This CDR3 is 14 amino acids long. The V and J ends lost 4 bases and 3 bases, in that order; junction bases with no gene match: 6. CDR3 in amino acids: CASSPGQQYYEQYF. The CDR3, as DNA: TGCGCCAGCAGCCCGGGACAGCAGTACTACGAGCAGTACTTC.

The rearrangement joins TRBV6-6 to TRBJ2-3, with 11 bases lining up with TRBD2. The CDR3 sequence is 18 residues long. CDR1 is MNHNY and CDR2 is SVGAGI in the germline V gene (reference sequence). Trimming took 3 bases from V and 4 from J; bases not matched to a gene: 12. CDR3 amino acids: CASSYLLQTSGMADTQYF. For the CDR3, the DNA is TGTGCCAGCAGTTATCTCCTACAGACTAGCGGGATGGCAGATACGCAGTATTTT.

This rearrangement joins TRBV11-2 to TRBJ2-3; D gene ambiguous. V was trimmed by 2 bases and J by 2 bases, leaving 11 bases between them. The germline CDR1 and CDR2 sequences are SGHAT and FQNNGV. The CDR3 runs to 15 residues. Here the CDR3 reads CASSLWSRDTDTQYF. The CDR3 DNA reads TGTGCCAGCAGCTTATGGTCTCGAGACACAGATACGCAGTATTTT.

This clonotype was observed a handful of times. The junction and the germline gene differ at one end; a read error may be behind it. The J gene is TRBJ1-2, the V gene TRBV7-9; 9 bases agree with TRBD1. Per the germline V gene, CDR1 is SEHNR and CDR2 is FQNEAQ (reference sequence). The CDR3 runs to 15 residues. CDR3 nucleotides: TGTGCCAGCACCTTACCCCGGGACAGGGTCGATGGCTACACCTTC. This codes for CASTLPRDRVDGYTF.

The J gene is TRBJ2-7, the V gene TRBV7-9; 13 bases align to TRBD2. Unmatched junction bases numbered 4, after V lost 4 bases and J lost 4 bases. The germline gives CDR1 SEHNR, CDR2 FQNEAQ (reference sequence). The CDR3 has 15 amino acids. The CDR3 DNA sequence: TGTGCCAGCAGCTCGCCGGGACTAGCGGGGTACGAGCAGTACTTC. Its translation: CASSSPGLAGYEQYF.

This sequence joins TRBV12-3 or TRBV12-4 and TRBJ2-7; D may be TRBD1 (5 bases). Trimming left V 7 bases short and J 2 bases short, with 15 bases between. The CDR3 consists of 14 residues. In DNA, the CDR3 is TGTGCCAGCACCCCGGAAGGGGCCGCCTACGAGCAGTACTTC. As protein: CASTPEGAAYEQYF.

The CDR3 nucleotides are TGCAGCGTTGAACAGGGGGCGAATGAGCAGTTCTTC. Protein sequence: CSVEQGANEQFF. The chain combines TRBV29-1 with TRBJ2-1; the match to TRBD1 covers 8 bases. The V gene end was trimmed by 2 bases and the J gene end by 7 bases; junction bases not matched to a gene: 1. This CDR3 region has 12 residues. Germline V lookup: CDR1 SQVTM, CDR2 ANQGSEA.

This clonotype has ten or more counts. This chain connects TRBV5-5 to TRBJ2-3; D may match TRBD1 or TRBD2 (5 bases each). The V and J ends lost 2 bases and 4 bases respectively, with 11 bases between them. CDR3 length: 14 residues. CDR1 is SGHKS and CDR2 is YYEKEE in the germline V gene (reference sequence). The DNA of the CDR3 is TGTGCCAGCAGCTTATTGGGGGTAGCAGATACGCAGTATTTT. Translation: CASSLLGVADTQYF.